The 14 T cell receptor beta chains listed next were all sequenced from one sample in a study of CD8+CD57+ T cells in acquired aplastic anemia. Investigators profiled TCR beta VDJ and CDR3 from genomic DNA template. TCRdb re-called the reads with MiXCR, one entry per CDR3 protein. This table has hundreds of thousands of distinct CDR3 sequences, about two thirds appearing once. The sample was sorted CD4+, CD8+, or CD8+CD57+ T cells (not recorded which) from PBMCs. The receptors shown here come from a human donor in good health, serving as a control.

The chain carries TRBV19 and TRBJ1-1; D gene uncertain. CDR1 and CDR2 (germline): LNHDA, SQIVND (reference sequence). The CDR3 covers 14 residues. Trimming removed 5 bases at V and 5 bases at J, with 15 bases between. The CDR3 DNA reads as TGTGCCAGTAGTCCCTCTGCGTTAAAAACTGAAGCTTTCTTT. Translation gives CASSPSALKTEAFF. The variable domain in full, with the rest retrieved from reference TRBV19 and TRBJ1-1, is DGGITQSPKYLFRKEGQNVTLSCEQNLNHDAMYWYRQDPGQGLRLIYYSQIVNDFQKGDIAEGYSVSREKKESFPLTVTSAQKNPTAFYLCASSPSALKTEAFFGQGTRLTVV.

At least ten counts were recorded for this clonotype. The chain recombines TRBV6-6 with TRBJ2-5, with D perhaps TRBD2 (5 bases). The V and J ends lost 2 bases and 5 bases respectively, with 12 bases between them. The CDR3 has 14 amino acids. CDR1 is MNHNY, CDR2 SVGAGI, per germline (reference sequence). This CDR3 reads CASSYMAGGETQYF. The CDR3 DNA reads as TGTGCCAGCAGTTACATGGCGGGCGGGGAGACCCAGTACTTC.

This chain connects TRBV7-2 to TRBJ1-4; D is ambiguous. The CDR3 is 14 residues long. The ends were cut back, 6 bases at V and 17 bases at J, with 25 bases in the middle. Germline values: CDR1 SGHTA, CDR2 FQGNSA. CDR3 sequence: CASSYHRDEDGLFF. The CDR3 nucleotides read TGTGCCAGCAGTTACCATAGGGATGAGGATGGACTCTTTTTT.

Turning to this clonotype: Compared with germline, one end of the junction differs, possibly owing to a read error. This chain links TRBV7-2 with TRBJ1-2; D is perhaps TRBD1 (6 bases). In germline, CDR1 is SGHTA, CDR2 FQGNSA. The CDR3 contains 12 residues. The CDR3: CASSNCNGGNVF. The CDR3 DNA sequence: TGTGCCAGCAGCAACTGCAACGGGGGCAACGTATTC.

This clonotype was observed at least ten times. The chain links TRBV10-3 to TRBJ1-2; TRBD1 agrees at 7 bases. V lost 5 bases and J lost 3; bases outside the gene matches: 9. The CDR3 is 15 residues long. Germline V CDR1 and CDR2: ENHRY, SYGVKD. The CDR3 loop reads CAISPTIQGDYGYTF. In DNA, the CDR3 is TGTGCCATCAGTCCCACCATCCAGGGGGACTATGGCTACACCTTC.

This chain uses TRBV5-1 with TRBJ1-2; D not resolved. V shed 5 bases and J shed 5 bases, with 13 bases lying between them. The CDR3 is 13 amino acids. Germline V lookup: CDR1 SGHRS, CDR2 YFSETQ. As DNA, the CDR3 is TGCGCCAGCAGGTCCGTATGGCGGTATGGCTACACCTTC. Protein: CASRSVWRYGYTF.

V gene TRBV6-2 or TRBV6-3 combines with J gene TRBJ1-5; D perhaps matches TRBD1 (5 bases). Germline lookup yields CDR1 MNHEY and CDR2 SVGEGT. Between the trimmed V and J ends, which lost 7 bases and 0 bases, there was a span of 19 bases. The CDR3 sequence is 17 residues long. The CDR3 loop is CASTRGTRTNSNQPQHF. The CDR3 nucleotides read TGTGCCAGCACCCGGGGGACCCGTACGAATAGCAATCAGCCCCAGCATTTT.

The DNA for the CDR3 is TGCAGCGGTGGACGGGACGCGAACACTGAAGCTTTCTTT. Encoded protein: CSGGRDANTEAFF. V is TRBV20-1 and J is TRBJ1-1, with D perhaps matching TRBD1 (5 bases). This CDR3 is 13 amino acids long. CDR1 DFQATT and CDR2 SNEGSKA come from the germline V gene (reference sequence).

V is TRBV11-3 and J is TRBJ2-7, with 8 bases that match TRBD2. Germline V gives CDR1 SGHNT, CDR2 YENEEA. The CDR3 totals 15 residues. The V and J ends lost 1 base and 1 base, in that order; junction bases with no gene match: 3. The CDR3 protein is CASSLAGGASYEQYV. CDR3 in DNA: TGTGCCAGCAGCTTAGCGGGAGGGGCGTCCTACGAGCAGTACGTC.

The rearrangement uses TRBV5-4 and TRBJ2-3, with unresolved D. The germline V and J ends were trimmed by 4 bases and 2 bases, with 11 bases remaining between them. CDR3 length: 14 amino acids. Germline V gene sequence: CDR1 SGHNT, CDR2 YYREEE (reference sequence). CDR3 sequence (DNA): TGTGCCAGCAGCCCGGTTGGAGTCACAGATACGCAGTATTTT. Translation gives CASSPVGVTDTQYF. The full variable domain, completed using reference TRBV5-4 and TRBJ2-3, is ETGVTQSPTHLIKTRGQQVTLRCSSQSGHNTVSWYQQALGQGPQFIFQYYREEENGRGNFPPRFSGLQFPNYSSELNVNALELDDSALYLCASSPVGVTDTQYFGPGTRLTVL.

With regard to this clonotype: Compared with germline, one end of the junction differs, possibly owing to a read error. V and J are TRBV10-3 and TRBJ1-1; D may be TRBD1 (5 bases). The germline V gene encodes CDR1 ENHRY and CDR2 SYGVKD. The CDR3 is 14 amino acids. The CDR3 bases are TGTGCCAGCAGGGAAGTACCCGCAGCGGCTGCAGCTTTTTTT. As protein: CASREVPAAAAAFF.

The CDR3 region is CASTQNRDRYTDTQYF. CDR3 nucleotide sequence: TGCGCCAGCACCCAAAACCGGGACAGATACACAGATACGCAGTATTTT. The V and J genes are TRBV10-1 and TRBJ2-3; 7 bases match TRBD1. V was clipped by 7 bases and J by 2 bases; unmatched bases: 12. Germline values: CDR1 WNHNN, CDR2 SYGVQD (reference sequence). CDR3 length equals 16 residues.

V gene TRBV7-2 combines with J gene TRBJ2-3; 7 bases match TRBD2. V was clipped by 1 base and J by 3 bases; unmatched bases: 16. CDR1 is SGHTA and CDR2 is FQGNSA in the germline V gene. The CDR3 covers 19 residues. The CDR3 DNA follows: TGTGCCAGCAGCTTAGTGCCGACGACTAGCAAGCGTGAGACAGATACGCAGTATTTT. This gives the protein CASSLVPTTSKRETDTQYF.

The rearrangement uses TRBV5-8 and TRBJ2-7, with a weak D call TRBD2 (5 bases). The germline V gene has CDR1 SGHTS and CDR2 YDEGEE. This CDR3 has 16 amino acids. The CDR3 loop is CVCSHDPGTGSYEQYF. The CDR3, as DNA: TGTGTCTGCAGCCACGACCCGGGAACGGGCTCCTACGAGCAGTACTTC.